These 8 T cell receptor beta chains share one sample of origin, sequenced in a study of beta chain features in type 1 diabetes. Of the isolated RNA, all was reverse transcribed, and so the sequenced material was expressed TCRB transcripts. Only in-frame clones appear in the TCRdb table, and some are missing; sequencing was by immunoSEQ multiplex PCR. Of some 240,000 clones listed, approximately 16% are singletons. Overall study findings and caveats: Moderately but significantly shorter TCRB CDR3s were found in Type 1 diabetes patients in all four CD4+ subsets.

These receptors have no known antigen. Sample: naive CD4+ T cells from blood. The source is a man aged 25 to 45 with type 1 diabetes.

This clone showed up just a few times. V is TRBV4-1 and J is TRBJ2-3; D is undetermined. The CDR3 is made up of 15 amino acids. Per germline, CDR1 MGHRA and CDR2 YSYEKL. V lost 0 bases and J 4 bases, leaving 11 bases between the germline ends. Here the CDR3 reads CASSQDPRQADTQYF. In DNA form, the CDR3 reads TGCGCCAGCAGCCAAGATCCTCGGCAGGCAGATACGCAGTATTTT.

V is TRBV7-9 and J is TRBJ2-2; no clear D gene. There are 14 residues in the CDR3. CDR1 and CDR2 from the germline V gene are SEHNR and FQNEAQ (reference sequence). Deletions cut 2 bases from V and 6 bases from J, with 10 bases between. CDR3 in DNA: TGTGCCAGCAGCTTATCATTATTCTCCGGGGAGCTGTTTTTT. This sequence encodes CASSLSLFSGELFF.

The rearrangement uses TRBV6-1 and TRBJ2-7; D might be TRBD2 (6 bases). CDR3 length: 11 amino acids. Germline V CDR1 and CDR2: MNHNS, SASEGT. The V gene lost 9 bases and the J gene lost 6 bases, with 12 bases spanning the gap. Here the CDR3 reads CASGLEGEQYF. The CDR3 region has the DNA TGTGCCAGTGGGTTGGAGGGCGAGCAGTACTTC.

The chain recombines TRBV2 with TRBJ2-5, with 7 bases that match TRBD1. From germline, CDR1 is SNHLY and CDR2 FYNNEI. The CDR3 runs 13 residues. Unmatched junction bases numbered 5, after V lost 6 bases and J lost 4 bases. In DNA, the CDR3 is TGTGCCAGCAGATCCGACAGGGTAGAGACCCAGTACTTC. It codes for CASRSDRVETQYF.

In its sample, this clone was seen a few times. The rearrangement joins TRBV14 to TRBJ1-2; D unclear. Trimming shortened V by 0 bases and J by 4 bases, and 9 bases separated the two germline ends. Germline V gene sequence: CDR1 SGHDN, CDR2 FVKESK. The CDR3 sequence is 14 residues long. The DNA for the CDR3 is TGTGCCAGCAGCCAAGACGCGGGCCCCTATGGCTACACCTTC. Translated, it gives CASSQDAGPYGYTF.

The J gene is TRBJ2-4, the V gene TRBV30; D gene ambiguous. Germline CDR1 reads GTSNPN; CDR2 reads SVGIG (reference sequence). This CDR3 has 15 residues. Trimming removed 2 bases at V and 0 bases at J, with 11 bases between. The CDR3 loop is CAWSKAVLAKNIQYF. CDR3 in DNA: TGTGCCTGGAGTAAGGCCGTCCTAGCCAAAAACATTCAGTACTTC.

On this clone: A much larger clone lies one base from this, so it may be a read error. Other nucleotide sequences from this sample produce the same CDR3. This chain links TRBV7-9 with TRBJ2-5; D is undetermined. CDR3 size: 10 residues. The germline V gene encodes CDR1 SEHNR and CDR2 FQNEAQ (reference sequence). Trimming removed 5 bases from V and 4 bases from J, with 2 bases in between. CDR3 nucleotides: TGTGCCAGCAGCCTAGAGACCCAGTACTTC. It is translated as CASSLETQYF. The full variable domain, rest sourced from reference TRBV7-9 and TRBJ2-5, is DTGVSQNPRHKITKRGQNVTFRCDPISEHNRLYWYRQTLGQGPEFLTYFQNEAQLEKSRLLSDRFSAERPKGSFSTLEIQRTEQGDSAMYLCASSLETQYFGPGTRLLVL.

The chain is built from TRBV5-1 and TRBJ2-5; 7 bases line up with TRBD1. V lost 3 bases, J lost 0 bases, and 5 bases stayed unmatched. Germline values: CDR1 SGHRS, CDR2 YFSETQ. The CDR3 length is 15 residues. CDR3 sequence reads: CASSSGQANQETQYF. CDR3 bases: TGCGCCAGCAGCTCAGGACAGGCCAACCAAGAGACCCAGTACTTC.